The clone carrying this T cell receptor (beta chain) showed up many times. Its matching antigen is unknown. The data originate from a study of T cells in Graves' hyperthyroidism and ophthalmopathy. Patients aged 18 to 65 had newly diagnosed hyperthyroidism of under 2 months' duration. Diagnoses were made from clinical symptoms, serum measures (thyroxine and TRAb), thyroid ultrasound and orbital computed tomography. PBMCs were collected from a roughly 9.7 ml volume of fresh peripheral blood. RNA transcripts gave rise to amplified TCR beta CDR3 regions. Initially, a first-round RT-PCR of the TCR CDR3 employed the HTBI primer set. MiXCR was run by TCRdb on the multiplex PCR reads, yielding one entry per CDR3 protein. Counted here are roughly 380,000 distinct CDR3 sequences, roughly 19% occurring once; the ten biggest clones make up about 4%. Between the trimmed V and J ends, which lost 2 bases and 6 bases, there was a span of 20 bases. The CDR3 sequence is 16 residues long. The germline V gene encodes CDR1 MNHNS and CDR2 SASEGT.

Notes on the study in general: The model forecast ophthalmopathy, anticipating it by a median around 6.5 months before onset.

Sequences were obtained from blood. The V gene is TRBV6-1, the J gene TRBJ2-7; possibly TRBD1 for D (7 bases). The sequence was obtained from a woman between 18 and 30 years old with Graves' hyperthyroidism. This chain's CDR3 is CASSEIIGRGAREQYF. DNA for the CDR3: TGTGCCAGCAGTGAAATAATTGGCAGGGGGGCCCGCGAGCAGTACTTC.